Listed here are 3 T cell receptor beta chains from one sample, sequenced in a study of blood T cell repertoires in COVID-19. Only in-frame clones appear in the TCRdb table, and some are missing; sequencing was by immunoSEQ multiplex PCR. The sample shows 180,000 or so clones, 86% of them seen only once. The sample consisted of peripheral blood. The receptors derive from a woman in her thirties with active or convalescent COVID-19.

The chain is built from TRBV5-8 and TRBJ2-7; weak D call: TRBD1 (6 bases). The germline gives CDR1 SGHTS, CDR2 YDEGEE. This CDR3 contains 15 residues. The V gene lost 4 bases and the J gene lost 2 bases, with 16 bases spanning the gap. CDR3 region: CASSIAGQRAYEQYF. CDR3 DNA: TGTGCCAGCAGCATAGCTGGACAGCGAGCCTACGAGCAGTACTTC.

This rearrangement joins TRBV7-8 to TRBJ1-1; D possibly corresponds to TRBD1 (5 bases). CDR1 is SGHVS and CDR2 is FQNEAQ in the germline V gene. The V and J ends lost 6 bases and 3 bases respectively, with 11 bases between them. The CDR3 is made up of 13 amino acids. Here the CDR3 reads CASSLKQDTEAFF. The CDR3 DNA reads TGTGCCAGCAGTCTTAAACAGGACACTGAAGCTTTCTTT.

This clone has just one count. V is TRBV6-4 and J is TRBJ2-3; 10 nucleotides agree with TRBD1. The CDR3 runs 15 residues. Germline trimming cut 0 bases from V and 4 bases from J; bases unmatched to any gene: 1. Germline loops: CDR1 MRHNA, CDR2 SNTAGT. CDR3 in amino acids: CASSDSTGGADTQYF. CDR3 nucleotide sequence: TGTGCCAGCAGTGACTCGACAGGGGGCGCAGATACGCAGTATTTT.